A selection of T cell receptor beta chains follows, all from one sample in a study of blood T cell repertoires in COVID-19. Some clones are missing from TCRdb's copy, which holds only in-frame ones; the method was immunoSEQ multiplex PCR. The profile shows roughly 180,000 clones, approximately 83% of them singletons. Sequencing used peripheral blood. Receptors originate from a man aged 55 to 70 with acute or convalescent COVID-19. Each CDR3 is given with its conserved first and last residue.

j_call v_call cdr3_aa
TRBJ2-5 TRBV2 CASSEDSGRFQETQYF
TRBJ2-7 TRBV30 CAWSLGTLAGGGHEQYF
TRBJ1-5 TRBV6-2/TRBV6-3 CASSHDRAYQPQHF
TRBJ2-4 TRBV5-5 CASSLEPVKNIQYF
TRBJ1-6 TRBV3-1/TRBV3-2 CASSQDDRGRGPLHF
TRBJ1-3 TRBV2 CARIAQGAAGNTIYF
TRBJ2-1 TRBV7-2 CASSLSLSGVYNEQFF
TRBJ2-7 TRBV7-3 CASSPLQGQVSSYEQYF
TRBJ2-5 TRBV10-2 CASSESLLAGYQETQYF
TRBJ2-7 TRBV4-2 CASSQAGTSGASSYEQYF
TRBJ2-5 TRBV5-1 CASSLAKRSSAQETQYF
TRBJ2-1 TRBV27 CASSLLERLGDEQFF
TRBJ2-5 TRBV11-2 CASSLVGLAGGGETQYF
TRBJ2-7 TRBV5-1 CASSSGGLAGGHEQYF
TRBJ1-5 TRBV24-1 CATSGTGGNSNQPQHF
TRBJ2-1 TRBV7-9 CASSPQGGVQFF
TRBJ1-2 TRBV28 CATRPQGSYGWGYTF
TRBJ2-2 TRBV9 CASSVLGTSGSDNTGELFF
TRBJ1-2 TRBV24-1 CATSDLWTAVGYTF
TRBJ2-2 TRBV29-1 CSVRDRGRDTGELFF
TRBJ2-3 TRBV9 CASGDRGRTDTQYF
TRBJ2-3 TRBV3-1/TRBV3-2 CASSQDEHGLAEYPSTDTQYF
TRBJ2-4 TRBV19 CASSMDRVAKNIQYF
TRBJ1-5 TRBV6-1 CASSEAGQDYQPQHF
TRBJ2-1 TRBV5-3 CARRPGQGGNEQFF
TRBJ2-3 TRBV27 CASSLSPGPYTQYF
TRBJ1-1 TRBV2 CASRGDRGQGPNTEAFF